Listed here is a single T cell receptor (beta chain). Its antigen is not known. The PCR ran on 60 Vbeta and 13 Jbeta primers. The method was immunoSEQ multiplex PCR; TCRdb's version includes in-frame clones alone and lacks a portion of them. The table lists some 200,000 clones, 84% of them singletons. Trimming shortened V by 4 bases and J by 0 bases, and 13 bases separated the two germline ends. CDR1 is SGHRS and CDR2 is YFSETQ in the germline V gene. CDR3 size: 15 residues. These data originate in a study of cytomegalovirus exposure and HLA in healthy donors. Study outcomes and limitations: In an earlier analysis, in some 540 donors, most V segments appeared productive either ~90% or ~30% of the time. The study carried out a later analysis of TCR beta sequences. It associated under 20,000 of them with specific HLA alleles at a false discovery rate of 0.05. TCR beta chain V- and J-gene trimming was linked, in a later analysis, to a missense variant in DCLRE1C.

The TCR originated in a woman aged 45-65 years in good health and CMV-seropositive. Material: PBMCs. The chain recombines TRBV5-1 with TRBJ1-1, with a possible D match to TRBD1 (6 bases). The CDR3 is CASSPSTGLNTEAFF. For the CDR3, the DNA is TGCGCCAGCAGCCCGTCCACAGGGCTGAACACTGAAGCTTTCTTT.